Listed here are 4 T cell receptor beta chains from one sample, sequenced in a study of cytomegalovirus exposure and HLA in healthy donors. The PCR was carried out with 60 Vbeta primers and 13 Jbeta primers. The method was immunoSEQ multiplex PCR; TCRdb's version includes in-frame clones alone and lacks a portion of them. This table holds around 150,000 clones, 65% to 80% found once. The sequenced material came from PBMCs. The receptors shown here come from a male donor in good health and CMV-seronegative.

This rearrangement joins TRBV9 to TRBJ2-1; maybe TRBD2 (5 bases). Deletions cut 3 bases from V and 12 bases from J, with 16 bases between. Germline V gene lookup returns CDR1 SGDLS and CDR2 YYNGEE. The CDR3 extends over 13 amino acids. The CDR3 DNA is TGTGCCAGCAGCGGGAACGGTCTAGCCCCGCAGTTCTTC. Translation gives CASSGNGLAPQFF.

This chain uses TRBV2 with TRBJ2-2; tentative D call: TRBD1 (5 bases). Germline CDR1 reads SNHLY; CDR2 reads FYNNEI. Trimming removed 6 bases at V and 2 bases at J, with 13 bases between. The CDR3 contains 15 residues. CDR3 in DNA: TGTGCCAGCAGAGCGACAGCCGCTAACACCGGGGAGCTGTTTTTT. Translating gives CASRATAANTGELFF.

The V call is TRBV30, the J call TRBJ1-2, with 10 bases that match TRBD1. The germline gives CDR1 GTSNPN, CDR2 SVGIG (reference sequence). CDR3 length equals 12 residues. V lost 5 bases and J lost 7; bases outside the gene matches: 4. Here the CDR3 DNA reads TGTGCCTGGGACAGGGGGCAAGGTGGCTACACCTTC. As protein: CAWDRGQGGYTF.

This chain joins TRBV7-3 and TRBJ2-2; 11 nucleotides match TRBD1. V was clipped by 0 bases and J by 6 bases; unmatched bases: 0. The CDR3 extends over 15 amino acids. CDR1 is SGHTA and CDR2 is FQGTGA in the germline V gene. The CDR3 is CASSLTGQGAGELFF. The CDR3 nucleotides read TGTGCCAGCAGCTTAACGGGACAGGGGGCCGGGGAGCTGTTTTTT.